This T cell receptor (beta chain) derives from a study of OX40 agonist ivuxolimab in advanced cancers. Study in general: Patients treated during dose escalation were battling hepatocellular carcinoma, melanoma, renal cell or head and neck cancer. Of mixed ages from about 23 to 79 and averaging around 60 years, the group was approximately 84% male.

Per the germline V gene, CDR1 is SGHNT and CDR2 is YENEEA. The CDR3 spans 15 residues. The junction had 9 bases not matched to a gene; V was cut back by 5 bases and J by 6 bases. The data were produced by immunoSEQ multiplex PCR, yet TCRdb's version contains in-frame clones alone and is incomplete. Of 71,000 or so clones in the sample, approximately 93% were seen once. On this clone: Its antigen is as yet unknown.

Study-wide findings and caveats: There were also nonresponders showing low normalized T-cell clonal expansion. Relative to CD4+, CD8+ T cells held more expanded clones on average.

The chain employs TRBV11-3 and TRBJ2-1, with 8 bases lining up with TRBD1. The sequence came from an adult with an advanced solid tumor such as melanoma, head and neck, liver or kidney cancer. This sample comprised CD4+ or CD8+ T cells sorted from blood, obtained in a trial of the OX40 agonist ivuxolimab. CDR3 residues: CASSPQGQGGNEQFF. CDR3 in DNA: TGTGCCAGCAGCCCCCAAGGACAGGGCGGCAATGAGCAGTTCTTC.